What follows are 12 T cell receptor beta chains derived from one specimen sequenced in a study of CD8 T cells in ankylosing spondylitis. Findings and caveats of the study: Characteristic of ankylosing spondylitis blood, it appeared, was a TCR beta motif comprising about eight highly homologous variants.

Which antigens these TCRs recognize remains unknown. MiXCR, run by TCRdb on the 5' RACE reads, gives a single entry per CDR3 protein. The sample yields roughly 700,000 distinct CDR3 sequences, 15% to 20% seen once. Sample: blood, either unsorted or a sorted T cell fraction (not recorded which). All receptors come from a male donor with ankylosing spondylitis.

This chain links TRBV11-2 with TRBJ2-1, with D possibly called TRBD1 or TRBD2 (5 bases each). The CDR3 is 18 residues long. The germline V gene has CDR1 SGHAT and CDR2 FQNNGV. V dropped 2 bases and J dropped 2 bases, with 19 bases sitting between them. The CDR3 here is CASSLRTARGVAYNEQFF. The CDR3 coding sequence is TGTGCCAGCAGCTTACGTACGGCTAGAGGGGTCGCCTACAATGAGCAGTTCTTC.

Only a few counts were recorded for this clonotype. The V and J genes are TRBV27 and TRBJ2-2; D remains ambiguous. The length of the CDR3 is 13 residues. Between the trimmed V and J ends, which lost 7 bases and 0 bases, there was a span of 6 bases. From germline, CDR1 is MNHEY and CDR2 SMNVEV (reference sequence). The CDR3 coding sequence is TGTGCCAGCATCGGGTCGAACACCGGGGAGCTGTTTTTT. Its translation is CASIGSNTGELFF.

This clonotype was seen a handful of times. CDR3 sequence reads: CATLKLAETGELFF. As DNA, the CDR3 is TGTGCCACCCTAAAACTAGCGGAAACCGGGGAGCTGTTTTTT. The rearrangement joins TRBV12-3 or TRBV12-4 to TRBJ2-2; TRBD2 matches 8 bases. The V gene end was trimmed by 10 bases and the J gene end by 5 bases; junction bases not matched to a gene: 9. This CDR3 is 14 amino acids long.

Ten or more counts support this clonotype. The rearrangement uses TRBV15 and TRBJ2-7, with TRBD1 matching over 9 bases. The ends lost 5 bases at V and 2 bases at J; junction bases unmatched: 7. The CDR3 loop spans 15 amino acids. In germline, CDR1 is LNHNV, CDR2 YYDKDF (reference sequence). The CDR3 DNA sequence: TGTGCCACCAGCTCAAGACAGGGGGGGCCCTACGAGCAGTACTTC. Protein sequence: CATSSRQGGPYEQYF.

The CDR3 sequence: CASRSGSSGNTIYF. The CDR3 nucleotides are TGTGCCAGCAGGTCCGGGTCCTCTGGAAACACCATATATTTT. The chain combines TRBV6-6 with TRBJ1-3; D is unclear. This CDR3 region has 14 residues. The V gene's germline CDR1 is MNHNY and CDR2 SVGAGI (reference sequence). Trimming took 6 bases from V and 0 from J, leaving 9 bases between them.

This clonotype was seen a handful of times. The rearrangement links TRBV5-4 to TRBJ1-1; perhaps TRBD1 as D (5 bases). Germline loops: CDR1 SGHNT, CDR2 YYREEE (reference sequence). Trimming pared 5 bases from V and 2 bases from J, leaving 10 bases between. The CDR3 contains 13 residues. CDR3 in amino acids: CASRAGLNTEAFF. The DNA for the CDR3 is TGTGCCAGCAGGGCGGGACTCAACACTGAAGCTTTCTTT.

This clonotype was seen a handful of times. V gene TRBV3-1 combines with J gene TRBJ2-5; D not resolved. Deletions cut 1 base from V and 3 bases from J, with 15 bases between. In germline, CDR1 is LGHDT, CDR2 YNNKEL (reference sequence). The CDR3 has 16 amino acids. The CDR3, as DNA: TGTGCCAGCAGCCAAGGTGGTACCCCGGAGAAAGAGACCCAGTACTTC. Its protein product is CASSQGGTPEKETQYF.

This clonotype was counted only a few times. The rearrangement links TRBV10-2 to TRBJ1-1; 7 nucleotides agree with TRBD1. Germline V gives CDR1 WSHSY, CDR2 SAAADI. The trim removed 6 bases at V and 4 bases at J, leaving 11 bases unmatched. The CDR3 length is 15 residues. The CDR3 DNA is TGCGCCAGCAGGGACTACCAGGGGGTCAGCACTGAAGCTTTCTTT. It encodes CASRDYQGVSTEAFF.

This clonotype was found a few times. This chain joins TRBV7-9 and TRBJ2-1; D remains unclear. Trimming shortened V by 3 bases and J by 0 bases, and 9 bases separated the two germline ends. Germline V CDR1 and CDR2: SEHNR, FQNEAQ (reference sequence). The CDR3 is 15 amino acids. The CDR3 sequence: CASSFQVASYNEQFF. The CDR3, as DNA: TGTGCCAGCAGCTTTCAGGTGGCCTCCTACAATGAGCAGTTCTTC.

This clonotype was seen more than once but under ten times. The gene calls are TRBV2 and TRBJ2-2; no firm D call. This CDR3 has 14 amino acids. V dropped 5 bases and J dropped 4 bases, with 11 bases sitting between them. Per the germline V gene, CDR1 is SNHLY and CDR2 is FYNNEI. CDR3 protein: CASSYSPATGELFF. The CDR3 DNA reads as TGTGCCAGCAGTTACAGCCCGGCCACCGGGGAGCTGTTTTTT.

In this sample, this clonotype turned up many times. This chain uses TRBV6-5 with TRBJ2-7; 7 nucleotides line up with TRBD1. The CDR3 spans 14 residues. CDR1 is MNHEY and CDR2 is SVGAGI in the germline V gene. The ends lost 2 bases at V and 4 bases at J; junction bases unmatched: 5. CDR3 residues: CASSYRGRNYEQYF. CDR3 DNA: TGTGCCAGCAGTTACAGGGGGCGTAATTACGAGCAGTACTTC.

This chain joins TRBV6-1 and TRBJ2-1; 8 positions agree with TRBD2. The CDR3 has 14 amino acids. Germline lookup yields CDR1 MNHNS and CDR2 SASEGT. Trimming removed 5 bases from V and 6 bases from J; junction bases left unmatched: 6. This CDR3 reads CASSRGGLGNEQFF. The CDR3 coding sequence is TGTGCCAGCAGTCGGGGGGGCCTCGGCAATGAGCAGTTCTTC.